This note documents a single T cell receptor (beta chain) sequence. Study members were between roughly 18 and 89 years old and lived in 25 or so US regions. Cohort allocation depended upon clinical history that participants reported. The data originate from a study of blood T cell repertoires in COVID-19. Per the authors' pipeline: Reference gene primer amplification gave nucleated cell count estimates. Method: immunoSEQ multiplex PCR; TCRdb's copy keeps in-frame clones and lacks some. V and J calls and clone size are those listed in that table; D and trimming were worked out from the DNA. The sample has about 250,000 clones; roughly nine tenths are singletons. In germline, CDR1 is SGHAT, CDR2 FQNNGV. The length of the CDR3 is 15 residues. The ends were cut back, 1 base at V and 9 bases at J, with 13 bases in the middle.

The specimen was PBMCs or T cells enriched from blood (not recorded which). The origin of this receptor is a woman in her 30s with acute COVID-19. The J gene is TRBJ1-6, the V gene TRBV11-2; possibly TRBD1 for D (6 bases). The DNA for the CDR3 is TGTGCCAGCAGCTTAGGAGGGACACCGCGTTCACCCCTCCACTTT. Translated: CASSLGGTPRSPLHF.